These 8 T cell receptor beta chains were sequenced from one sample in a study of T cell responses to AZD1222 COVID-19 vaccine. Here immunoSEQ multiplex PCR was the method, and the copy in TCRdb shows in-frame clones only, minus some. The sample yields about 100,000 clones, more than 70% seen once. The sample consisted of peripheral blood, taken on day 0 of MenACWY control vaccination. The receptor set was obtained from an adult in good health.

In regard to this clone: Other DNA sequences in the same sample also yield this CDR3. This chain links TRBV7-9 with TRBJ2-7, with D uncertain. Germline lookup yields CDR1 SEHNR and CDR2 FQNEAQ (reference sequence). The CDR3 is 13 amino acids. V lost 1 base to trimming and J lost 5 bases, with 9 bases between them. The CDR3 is CASSLGASDEQYF. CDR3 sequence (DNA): TGTGCCAGCAGCTTAGGGGCGTCTGACGAGCAGTACTTC.

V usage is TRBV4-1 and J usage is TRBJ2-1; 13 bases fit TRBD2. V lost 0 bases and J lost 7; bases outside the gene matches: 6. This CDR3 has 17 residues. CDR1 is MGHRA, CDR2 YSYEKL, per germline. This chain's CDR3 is CASSQDRGTSGINEQFF. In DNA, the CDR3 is TGCGCCAGCAGCCAAGATCGGGGGACTAGCGGGATTAATGAGCAGTTCTTC.

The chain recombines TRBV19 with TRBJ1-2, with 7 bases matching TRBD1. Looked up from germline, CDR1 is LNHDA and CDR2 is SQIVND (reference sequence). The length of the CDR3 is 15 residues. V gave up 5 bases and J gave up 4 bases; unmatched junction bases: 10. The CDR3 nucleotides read TGTGCCAGTAGTGAAGGGGGAGGGGGCGCCTATGGCTACACCTTC. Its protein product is CASSEGGGGAYGYTF.

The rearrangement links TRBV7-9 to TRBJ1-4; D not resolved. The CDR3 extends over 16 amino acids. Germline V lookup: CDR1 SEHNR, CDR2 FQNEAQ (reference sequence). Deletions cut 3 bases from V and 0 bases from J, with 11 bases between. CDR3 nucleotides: TGTGCCAGCAGCTTCGGCGCTACTGCAACTAATGAAAAACTGTTTTTT. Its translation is CASSFGATATNEKLFF.

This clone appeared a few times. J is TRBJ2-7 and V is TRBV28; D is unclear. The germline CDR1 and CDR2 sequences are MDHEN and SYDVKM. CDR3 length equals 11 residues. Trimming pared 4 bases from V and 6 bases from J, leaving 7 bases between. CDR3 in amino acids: CASSSPREQYF. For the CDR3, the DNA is TGTGCCAGCAGTTCCCCCCGCGAGCAGTACTTC. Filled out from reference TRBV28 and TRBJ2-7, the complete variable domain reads DVKVTQSSRYLVKRTGEKVFLECVQDMDHENMFWYRQDPGLGLRLIYFSYDVKMKEKGDIPEGYSVSREKKERFSLILESASTNQTSMYLCASSSPREQYFGPGTRLTVT.

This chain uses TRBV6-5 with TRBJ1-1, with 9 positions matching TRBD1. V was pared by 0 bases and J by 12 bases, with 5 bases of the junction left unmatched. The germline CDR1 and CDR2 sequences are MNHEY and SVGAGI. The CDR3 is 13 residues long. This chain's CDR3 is CASSYSTGGRTFF. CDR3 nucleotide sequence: TGTGCCAGCAGTTACTCCACAGGGGGCCGGACTTTCTTT.

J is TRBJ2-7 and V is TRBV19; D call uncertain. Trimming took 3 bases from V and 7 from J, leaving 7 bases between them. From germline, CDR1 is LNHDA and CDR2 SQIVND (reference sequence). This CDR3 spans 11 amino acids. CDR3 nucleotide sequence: TGTGCCAGTAGTATGGAAGGGGAGCAGTACTTC. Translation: CASSMEGEQYF.

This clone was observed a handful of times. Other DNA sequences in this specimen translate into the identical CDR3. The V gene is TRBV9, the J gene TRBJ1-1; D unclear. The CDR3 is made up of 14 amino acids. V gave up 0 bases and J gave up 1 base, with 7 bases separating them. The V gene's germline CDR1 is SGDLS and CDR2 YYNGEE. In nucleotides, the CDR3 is TGTGCCAGCAGCGTAGTGTCAGCGAACACTGAAGCTTTCTTT. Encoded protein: CASSVVSANTEAFF.